Below are 19 T cell receptor beta chains sequenced from a single sample in a study of T cell changes during pregnancy in multiple sclerosis. Data came from immunoSEQ multiplex PCR; TCRdb stores just in-frame clones and leaves some out. The sample includes under 65,000 clones, around 94% of them seen just once. The material sequenced was CD8+ T cells from peripheral blood mononuclear cells, taken after pregnancy. The source is a female donor with multiple sclerosis, enrolled in a pregnancy study.

V is TRBV25-1 and J is TRBJ1-3; D is ambiguous. With 2 bases removed from V and 2 bases from J, the gap between germline ends came to 13 bases. CDR3 size: 16 residues. Per germline, CDR1 MGHDK and CDR2 SYGVNS. CDR3 nucleotides: TGTGCCAGCAGTGAAGGAAGCGGGCAGCCTGGAAACACCATATATTTT. Translated: CASSEGSGQPGNTIYF.

This clone occurred once. This rearrangement joins TRBV19 to TRBJ1-2, with 9 bases lining up with TRBD1. V shed 2 bases and J 4 bases; nucleotides not matched to a gene: 5. This CDR3 contains 15 residues. Germline CDR1 and CDR2: LNHDA and SQIVND (reference sequence). The CDR3 is CASSIWGQGPYGYTF. CDR3 DNA: TGTGCCAGTAGTATATGGGGACAGGGTCCCTATGGCTACACCTTC.

The chain combines TRBV6-1 with TRBJ2-3, with D tentatively TRBD1 (6 bases). The CDR3 runs 15 residues. Germline values: CDR1 MNHNS, CDR2 SASEGT. The V end lost 3 bases, the J end lost 0 bases, and 10 bases lay between the germline ends. The CDR3 here is CASSDMTGSTDTQYF. CDR3 sequence (DNA): TGTGCCAGCAGTGATATGACAGGTAGCACAGATACGCAGTATTTT.

This rearrangement joins TRBV9 to TRBJ1-2; D uncertain. Germline V gives CDR1 SGDLS, CDR2 YYNGEE. The CDR3 runs 15 residues. The V and J ends lost 0 bases and 2 bases respectively, with 11 bases between them. The CDR3: CASSVGVAANYGYTF. CDR3 DNA: TGTGCCAGCAGCGTAGGAGTCGCCGCGAACTATGGCTACACCTTC.

This clone was picked up a small number of times. This chain uses TRBV7-9 with TRBJ2-7; 10 bases are shared with TRBD1. Trimming at V came to 4 bases and at J to 6 bases, leaving 3 bases not matched to a gene. Germline assignment: CDR1 SEHNR and CDR2 FQNEAQ (reference sequence). This CDR3 has 13 amino acids. CDR3 protein: CASSSGTGVEQYF. In nucleotides, the CDR3 is TGTGCCAGCAGCTCCGGGACAGGGGTCGAGCAGTACTTC. The variable domain in full, with the rest retrieved from reference TRBV7-9 and TRBJ2-7, is DTGVSQNPRHKITKRGQNVTFRCDPISEHNRLYWYRQTLGQGPEFLTYFQNEAQLEKSRLLSDRFSAERPKGSFSTLEIQRTEQGDSAMYLCASSSGTGVEQYFGPGTRLTVT.

This chain uses TRBV5-6 with TRBJ2-7, with D possibly being TRBD1 (6 bases). CDR1 is SGHDT, CDR2 YYEEEE, per germline. V was clipped by 0 bases and J by 4 bases, with 11 bases between them. The CDR3 totals 14 residues. CDR3 bases: TGTGCCAGCAGCTTGGTTCGGCAGGGGTACGAGCAGTACTTC. It encodes CASSLVRQGYEQYF.

The chain carries TRBV15 and TRBJ1-2; 8 nucleotides line up with TRBD1. This CDR3 has 16 amino acids. CDR1 and CDR2 from the germline V gene are LNHNV and YYDKDF (reference sequence). V was clipped by 2 bases and J by 4 bases; unmatched bases: 9. CDR3 DNA: TGTGCCACCAGCAGATCCCGGGACAGGCGGACCTATGGCTACACCTTC. Translated: CATSRSRDRRTYGYTF. The complete variable domain, with remaining parts taken from reference TRBV15 and TRBJ1-2, reads DAMVIQNPRYQVTQFGKPVTLSCSQTLNHNVMYWYQQKSSQAPKLLFHYYDKDFNNEADTPDNFQSRRPNTSFCFLDIRSPGLGDTAMYLCATSRSRDRRTYGYTFGSGTRLTVV.

This sequence joins TRBV19 and TRBJ2-1; 10 bases are shared with TRBD2. The CDR3 length is 13 residues. CDR1 is LNHDA and CDR2 is SQIVND in the germline V gene (reference sequence). V lost 3 bases and J lost 10; bases outside the gene matches: 3. The CDR3 bases are TGTGCCAGTAGTATTGTTAGCGGGAGGGAGCAGTTCTTC. Protein product: CASSIVSGREQFF.

CDR3 sequence (DNA): TGTGCCAGCAGCTTAGTCTCCCCCGGGACAGGGATCACAGATACGCAGTATTTT. Translating gives CASSLVSPGTGITDTQYF. V is TRBV7-2 and J is TRBJ2-3, with 9 bases lining up with TRBD1. The germline V gene has CDR1 SGHTA and CDR2 FQGNSA. The CDR3 runs 18 residues. V lost 1 base to trimming and J lost 2 bases; unmatched junction nucleotides: 10.

This chain joins TRBV5-5 and TRBJ1-2; D unresolved. Germline values: CDR1 SGHKS, CDR2 YYEKEE (reference sequence). Between the trimmed V and J ends, which lost 4 bases and 4 bases, there was a span of 5 bases. The CDR3 has 11 residues. The CDR3 reads CASSPGYGYTF. The DNA of the CDR3 is TGTGCCAGCAGCCCCGGCTATGGCTACACCTTC.

J is TRBJ2-1 and V is TRBV5-4, with a possible D match to TRBD1 (5 bases). Germline CDR1 reads SGHNT; CDR2 reads YYREEE (reference sequence). The CDR3 runs 15 residues. Trimming took 4 bases from V and 0 from J, leaving 11 bases between them. The CDR3 DNA reads TGTGCCAGCAGCCCCAGCGACAGCTCCTACAATGAGCAGTTCTTC. Residues: CASSPSDSSYNEQFF.

V gene TRBV27 combines with J gene TRBJ1-3; D not certain. V was shortened by 9 bases and J by 0 bases, with 9 bases between the two germline ends. CDR1 and CDR2 from the germline V gene are MNHEY and SMNVEV (reference sequence). This CDR3 region has 13 residues. The CDR3 sequence: CASGLSSGNTIYF. In nucleotides, the CDR3 is TGTGCCAGTGGACTGTCCTCTGGAAACACCATATATTTT.

The chain's CDR3 is CASRVPWREGPYPGELFF. The CDR3 nucleotides are TGTGCCAGCAGGGTCCCCTGGCGGGAGGGCCCTTACCCCGGGGAGCTGTTTTTT. This chain uses TRBV2 with TRBJ2-2; 9 bases line up with TRBD2. This CDR3 has 18 residues. Germline CDR1 and CDR2: SNHLY and FYNNEI. With 6 bases clipped from V and 6 bases from J, the junction kept 17 bases outside the gene matches.

The CDR3 DNA sequence: TGTGCCAGCAGCGTAGGGAGCGGGAGAGATAGTGAGCAGTTCTTC. Translating gives CASSVGSGRDSEQFF. The V gene is TRBV9, the J gene TRBJ2-1; the match to TRBD2 covers 8 bases. V dropped 0 bases and J dropped 9; count of bases not matched to a gene: 8. In germline, CDR1 is SGDLS, CDR2 YYNGEE. This CDR3 spans 15 amino acids.

The V gene is TRBV19, the J gene TRBJ2-1; 8 bases fit TRBD2. Germline-derived CDR1 and CDR2 are LNHDA and SQIVND (reference sequence). V lost 3 bases, J lost 6 bases, and 7 bases stayed unmatched. This CDR3 is 15 amino acids long. For the CDR3, the DNA is TGTGCCAGTAGTATTTTCAGCGGGAGCGGCAATGAGCAGTTCTTC. Amino acid sequence: CASSIFSGSGNEQFF.

This clone has only one observation. CDR3 amino acids: CATSWGPGQTYNEQFF. CDR3 coding DNA: TGTGCCACCAGCTGGGGTCCGGGACAGACCTACAATGAGCAGTTCTTC. This rearrangement joins TRBV15 to TRBJ2-1; TRBD1 agrees at 7 bases. Germline CDR1 and CDR2: LNHNV and YYDKDF (reference sequence). The CDR3 totals 16 residues. The V gene end was trimmed by 5 bases and the J gene end by 2 bases; junction bases not matched to a gene: 9.

This chain uses TRBV5-5 with TRBJ1-4, with D possibly matching TRBD1 (5 bases). Deletions cut 2 bases from V and 7 bases from J, with 15 bases between. Per the germline V gene, CDR1 is SGHKS and CDR2 is YYEKEE (reference sequence). This CDR3 contains 15 residues. CDR3 sequence reads: CASSFFEDTGEKLFF. CDR3 coding DNA: TGTGCCAGCAGCTTTTTCGAGGACACCGGTGAAAAACTGTTTTTT.

This sequence joins TRBV27 and TRBJ2-7; 9 nucleotides align to TRBD1. This CDR3 is 15 amino acids long. Germline V CDR1 and CDR2: MNHEY, SMNVEV (reference sequence). V shed 2 bases, J shed 6 bases, and the junction held 8 bases outside the gene matches. The CDR3 here is CASSLPGTGTGEQYF. The CDR3 DNA reads TGTGCCAGCAGTTTACCTGGGACAGGGACTGGCGAGCAGTACTTC.

The V call is TRBV29-1, the J call TRBJ2-1, with 10 nucleotides matching TRBD2. The CDR3 runs to 14 residues. Germline V lookup: CDR1 SQVTM, CDR2 ANQGSEA. Trimming removed 5 bases from V and 3 bases from J; junction bases left unmatched: 4. CDR3 sequence (DNA): TGCAGCGTTTTGAGCGGGAGGGACTACAATGAGCAGTTCTTC. Protein product: CSVLSGRDYNEQFF.